The text below deals with one T cell receptor (beta chain). Its antigen is still unknown. Within one base of it there is no much larger clone, and no base qualities were kept. These data originate in a study of blood T cells in healthy people across ages (dated by TCRdb to about 2015). A note on the overall study: In model experiments, template switching captured roughly one uniquely barcoded TCR beta cDNA molecule for every two T cells. To avoid experimental bias, donors of different ages were randomly spread across the sequencing lanes. Using deep sequencing normalized with unique cDNA molecular identifiers, the study measured how TCR beta repertoire diversity changes with age. The study analyzed two additional independent replicas of 1 million unique cDNA reads from the same blood draw for two donors, one aged 18 to 30 and one aged 80 or older. Four age groups were formed from the donors: young (average roughly 16 years), middle-aged (around 41), aged (roughly 59) and long-lived (more than 75). Findings and caveats that apply to the study as a whole: Total diversity estimates from one million sequenced T cells were considered lower bounds and underestimates. The long-lived group showed more naive CD4+ T cells, fewer expanded clones and increased TCR diversity than the aged group, suggesting age selection. As age increased, observed TCR beta diversity per million T cells dropped in a roughly linear way, and a significant reduction was already evident by age roughly 36. Because the CMV infection status of the donors was unknown, age-related changes in expanded clonotypes may potentially have been confounded. Since profiling was done on bulk unsorted PBMCs, naive and antigen-experienced compartments could not be conclusively compared. There was a strong correlation between observed TCR beta diversity and the percentage of naive T cells measured by flow cytometry.

The CDR3 covers 16 residues, taking in both the cysteine and the phenylalanine. The CDR3 DNA has 48 bases and is translated from base 1. The germline V and J ends show losses of 4 bases and 2 bases respectively, and no gene match explains 6 bases of the junction. The germline V gene gives CDR1 as MNHNS and CDR2 as SASEGT. Library preparation was by 5' RACE. Instrument used: Illumina HiSeq 2500. A second PCR of roughly 6 to 11 cycles was run with a J-beta primer mix and a sample-barcoded 5' primer. Each TCR beta cDNA molecule received a unique molecular identifier from a template-switch 5' adaptor carrying 12 random nucleotides. At least 2.5 million CDR3-containing paired-end reads were obtained from each sample. First-strand cDNA synthesis was performed from all RNA using the Mint cDNA synthesis kit, with priming by a TRBC-specific oligonucleotide. Following uracil-DNA glycosylase treatment, all cDNA underwent a first 18-cycle PCR with the universal primers M1SS and BC2_uni_R. The original pipeline was this. For normalization, 1 million high-quality reads were randomly selected from each sample, with every read carrying a distinct molecular identifier. Reads with shared molecular identifiers were discarded instead of being binned into consensus sequences. CDR3 identification, clonotype clustering and error correction used MiTCR with a Q25 quality threshold and the strictest error-elimination algorithm. A nonparametric unseen species model using Euler transformation provided a lower-bound estimate of total TCR beta diversity. TCRdb reanalyzed the raw reads on its own, using fastp at Q25 for trimming and MiXCR for clone calling, and kept in-frame beta chains. Records with the same CDR3 protein are collapsed into one entry carrying the most frequent genes and DNA. The V and J calls follow TCRdb's processing rather than the paper's. The sample profile shows about 630,000 distinct CDR3 sequences; around 21% of them were found once. More than 3% of the sample comes from the top ten.

Systemically healthy Caucasian individuals from Russia, 39 in total and aged roughly 6 to 100 years, were included as donors. Approximately 10 milliliters of peripheral blood were collected from each donor into EDTA-treated Vacutainer tubes. PBMCs were isolated by Ficoll-Paque density-gradient centrifugation, with at least 7 million obtained per sample. Trizol reagent was used to extract total RNA from PBMCs, with at least 6 micrograms per sample. For every donor, flow cytometry on a PBMC aliquot measured the percentage of naive CD45RAhigh/CD27high T cells. The sequence links TRBV6-1 to TRBJ2-1; 9 of the junction bases match TRBD2. The receptor comes from a man aged 65 to 85 in good health. The sample comprised blood. The encoded CDR3 is CASSGVLAGPYNEQFF. Here is the DNA: TGTGCCAGCAGTGGGGTTCTAGCGGGGCCCTACAATGAGCAGTTCTTC.